These T cell receptor beta chains were read from a single sample in a study of T cells in localized non-small cell lung cancer. Generated by immunoSEQ multiplex PCR, the TCRdb table keeps only in-frame clones and is missing some. The sample has under 50,000 clones, under 90% seen once. The starting material was peripheral blood mononuclear cells, obtained before any cancer treatment. The receptors derive from a man aged 40 to 70 with stage III lung adenocarcinoma. Both conserved end residues are trimmed from each CDR3. Clone size appears in some rows only: once, few, many, or a class for an expanded clone.

cdr3_aa	cdr3_length	clone_size	v_call
ASSFPGTSVT	10	-	TRBV18
ATLPGDAYNQPQH	13	-	TRBV12-5
ASSQDIGRGYEQY	13	once	TRBV4-1
ASSSTGTTEAF	11	-	TRBV11-2
ASSVGSARADYGYT	14	-	TRBV9
ASSWGGSNYGYT	12	once	TRBV27
ASSGTDGTGYGYT	13	few	TRBV25-1
ATSRLLGETQY	11	-	TRBV15
ASSVSGGPTEAF	12	-	TRBV6-6
ASSPPRGGGETQY	13	-	TRBV18
ATSRVRQATKSGANVLT	17	-	TRBV15
ASSLVRGPGERETQY	15	few	TRBV5-1
ASGDGTLSTGELF	13	-	TRBV9
ASSLALRGEQF	11	-	TRBV25-1
ASSEEFTDTQY	11	few	TRBV2
ASSPTSGRTDTQY	13	-	TRBV14
ASSLRRNTEAF	11	-	TRBV5-6
ASSNLGGPNTEAF	13	-	TRBV5-6
ASSSQNTEAF	10	-	TRBV5-6
AWTGGSGQPQH	11	-	TRBV30
AWRASEAF	8	-	TRBV30
ASSLAIRRGEGTQY	14	-	TRBV7-6
ASSLGLTPFPEQF	13	once	TRBV7-9
ATKPTRRSNQPQH	13	-	TRBV15
ASRAGTRQETQY	12	-	TRBV5-5
AALPLRGQRQPQH	13	few	TRBV6-1
ASSLDRGSGNTIY	13	-	TRBV6-6
ASRPPSGGRGGYT	13	-	TRBV6-6
SVEGGILTDTQY	12	-	TRBV29-1
ASSPTWGSRTDTQY	14	-	TRBV4-1
ASAPSGSLAKNIQY	14	few	TRBV12-5
ASSLQITDTQY	11	-	TRBV6-5
AWTPLGPDTQY	11	-	TRBV30
ASGLVLGTSGGKNTGELF	18	once	TRBV12-5
ASSLVGGNEQF	11	-	TRBV5-4
ASSVTPQRGGYNEQF	15	-	TRBV9
ASSLQTDYNSPLH	13	-	TRBV11-2
ASSPAGGYEQY	11	-	TRBV5-1
ASTPQAGSSYNEQF	14	-	TRBV27
ASSVRVRGDGEETQY	15	-	TRBV9
ATSSKGTATDTQY	13	-	TRBV15
ASSQDPEWGTGELF	14	once	TRBV4-2
ASSHPSGYEQY	11	-	TRBV4-2
AGHRAPNTEAF	11	-	TRBV2
ASEIKGGLSYNEQF	14	-	TRBV19
ASSPSDGQDRNTEAF	15	-	TRBV4-2
ASSDTLSRADTQY	13	-	TRBV10-1
ASSIGGPGAETQY	13	-	TRBV19
ASSLVSASEQY	11	-	TRBV11-3
ASSLVSGANVLT	12	-	TRBV5-4
ASATSGGEETQY	12	-	TRBV5-1
ASSLEYGGNTEAF	13	-	TRBV5-1
ASRGDSNQPQH	11	-	TRBV2
ASSRGGYEQF	10	-	TRBV14